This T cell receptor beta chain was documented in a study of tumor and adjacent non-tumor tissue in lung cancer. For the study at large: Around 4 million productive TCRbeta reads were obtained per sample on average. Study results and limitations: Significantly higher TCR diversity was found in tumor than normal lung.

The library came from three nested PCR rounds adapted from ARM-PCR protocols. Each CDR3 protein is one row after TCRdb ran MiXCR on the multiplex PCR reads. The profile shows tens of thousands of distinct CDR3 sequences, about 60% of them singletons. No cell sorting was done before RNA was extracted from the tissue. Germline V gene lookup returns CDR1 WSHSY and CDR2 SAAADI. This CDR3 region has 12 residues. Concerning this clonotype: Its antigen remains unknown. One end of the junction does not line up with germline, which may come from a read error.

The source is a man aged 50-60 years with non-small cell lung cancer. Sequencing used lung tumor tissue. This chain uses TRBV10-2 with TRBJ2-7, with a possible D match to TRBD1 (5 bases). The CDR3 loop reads CAGSDSGKEQYF. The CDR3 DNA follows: TGCGCCGGCAGTGACAGTGGGAAGGAGCAGTACTTC.